This T cell receptor (beta chain) was sequenced in a study of long-term antiretroviral therapy in people with HIV. Regarding the study as a whole: On ART adherence, viral resistance or therapy changes, no data were available. Control repertoires displayed wider CDR3 length ranges than the HIV repertoires. Clones that had undergone expansion before ART dominated the repertoire at all time points.

Germline trimming cut 8 bases from V and 8 bases from J; bases unmatched to any gene: 11. CDR1 is SNHLY and CDR2 is FYNNEI in the germline V gene. The CDR3 runs 15 residues. Of note for this clone: The antigen is not known.

The immunoSEQ assay was v3.0, run at survey level. Method: immunoSEQ multiplex PCR; TCRdb's copy keeps in-frame clones and lacks some. Of about 15,000 clones detected, 91% appear once; the ten largest clones hold 7.5% to 9.5%. For each donor, at least one pre-ART and at least two post-ART PBMC samples were available. The sequence came from a man aged 55 to 70 with HIV. The chain is built from TRBV2 and TRBJ2-1, with TRBD2 matching 11 bases. Sequenced material: unsorted PBMCs, taken 0.3 years after starting antiretroviral therapy. The CDR3 region is CASLETLAGVDEQFF. The CDR3 DNA sequence: TGTGCCAGCCTAGAAACACTAGCGGGAGTGGATGAGCAGTTCTTC.